This TCR beta chain was profiled in a study of cytomegalovirus exposure and HLA in healthy donors. Study details: The use of the same platform for the approximately 130 validation repertoires and the roughly 680 first-cohort repertoires was reported by a later analysis. Study-wide points: Reports indicated that the classifier achieved high specificity and sensitivity in diagnosing cytomegalovirus status. The study flagged about 160 TCR beta chains as cytomegalovirus-associated.

Profiled with immunoSEQ multiplex PCR; TCRdb holds only in-frame clones, not every one. Of about 280,000 clones in the sample, roughly 88% were seen once. On this clone itself: What it binds is not known.

Trimming removed 6 bases from V and 1 base from J, with 11 bases in between. The germline V gene has CDR1 MNHNY and CDR2 SVGAGI (reference sequence). This CDR3 is 14 amino acids long. This receptor was taken from a woman under 30 in good health and CMV-seronegative. The chain carries TRBV6-6 and TRBJ2-3; a possible D gene is TRBD1 (5 bases). Sequenced material: PBMCs. CDR3: CASRNQGGTDTQYF. CDR3 nucleotides: TGTGCCAGCAGAAACCAAGGGGGCACAGATACGCAGTATTTT.